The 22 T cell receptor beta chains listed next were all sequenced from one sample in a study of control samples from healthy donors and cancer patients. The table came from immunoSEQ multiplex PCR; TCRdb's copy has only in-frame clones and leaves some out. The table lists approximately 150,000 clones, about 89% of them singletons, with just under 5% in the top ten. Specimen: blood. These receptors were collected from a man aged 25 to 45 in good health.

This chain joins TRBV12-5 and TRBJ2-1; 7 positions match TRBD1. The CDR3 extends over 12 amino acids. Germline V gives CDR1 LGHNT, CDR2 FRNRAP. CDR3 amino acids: CASGTDLNEQFF. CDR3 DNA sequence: TGTGCCTCGGGGACAGACCTTAATGAGCAGTTCTTC.

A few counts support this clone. Here the CDR3 DNA reads TGTGCCAGCAGCCTATCGAGAGGGAGTGAAGCTTTCTTT. It translates to CASSLSRGSEAFF. This chain uses TRBV3-1 (or the pseudogene TRBV3-2) with TRBJ1-1; D gene uncertain. There are 13 residues in the CDR3. Trimming removed 4 bases from V and 7 bases from J, with 13 bases in between. In germline, CDR1 is LGHDT, CDR2 YNNKEL (reference sequence).

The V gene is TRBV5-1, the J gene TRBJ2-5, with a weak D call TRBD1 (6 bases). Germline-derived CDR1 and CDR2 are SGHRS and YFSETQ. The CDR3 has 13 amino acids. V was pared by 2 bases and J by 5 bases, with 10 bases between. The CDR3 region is CASSFPGDETQYF. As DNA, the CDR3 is TGCGCCAGCAGCTTTCCAGGGGACGAGACCCAGTACTTC. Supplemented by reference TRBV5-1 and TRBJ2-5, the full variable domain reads KAGVTQTPRYLIKTRGQQVTLSCSPISGHRSVSWYQQTPGQGLQFLFEYFSETQRNKGNFPGRFSGRQFSNSRSEMNVSTLELGDSALYLCASSFPGDETQYFGPGTRLLVL.

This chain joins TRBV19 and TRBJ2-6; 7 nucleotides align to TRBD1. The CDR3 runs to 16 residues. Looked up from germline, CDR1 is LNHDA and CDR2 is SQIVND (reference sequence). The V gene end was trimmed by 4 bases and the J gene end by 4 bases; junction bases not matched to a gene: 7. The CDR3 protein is CASSNDRVSGANVLTF. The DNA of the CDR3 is TGTGCCAGTAGTAATGACAGGGTGTCGGGGGCCAACGTCCTGACTTTC.

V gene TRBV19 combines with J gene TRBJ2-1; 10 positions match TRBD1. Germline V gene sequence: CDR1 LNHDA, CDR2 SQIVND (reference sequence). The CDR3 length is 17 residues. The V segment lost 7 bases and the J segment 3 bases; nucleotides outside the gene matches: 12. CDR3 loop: CASTLPSGTGDYNEQFF. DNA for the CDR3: TGTGCCAGTACCCTACCTTCCGGGACAGGGGACTACAATGAGCAGTTCTTC.

The CDR3 DNA follows: TGTGCCTGGAGTGGACGATCGGTGCTAGCGGGAAACAATGAGCAGTTCTTC. Protein sequence: CAWSGRSVLAGNNEQFF. This chain links TRBV30 with TRBJ2-1, with TRBD2 matching 9 bases. The CDR3 sequence is 17 residues long. The germline V gene has CDR1 GTSNPN and CDR2 SVGIG (reference sequence). V lost 1 base, J lost 5 bases, and 12 bases stayed unmatched.

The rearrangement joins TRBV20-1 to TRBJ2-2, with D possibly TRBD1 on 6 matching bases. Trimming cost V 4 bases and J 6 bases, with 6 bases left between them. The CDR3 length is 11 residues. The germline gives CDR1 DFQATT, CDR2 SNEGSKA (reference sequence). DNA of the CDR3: TGCAGTGCTACAGGGGCCGGGGAGCTGTTTTTT. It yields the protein CSATGAGELFF.

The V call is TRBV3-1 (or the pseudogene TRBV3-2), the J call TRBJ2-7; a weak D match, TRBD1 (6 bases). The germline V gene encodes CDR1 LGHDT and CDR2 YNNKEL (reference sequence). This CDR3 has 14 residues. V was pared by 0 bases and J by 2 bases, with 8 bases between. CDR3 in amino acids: CASSQDSGAYEQYF. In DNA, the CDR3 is TGTGCCAGCAGCCAAGACTCAGGGGCCTACGAGCAGTACTTC.

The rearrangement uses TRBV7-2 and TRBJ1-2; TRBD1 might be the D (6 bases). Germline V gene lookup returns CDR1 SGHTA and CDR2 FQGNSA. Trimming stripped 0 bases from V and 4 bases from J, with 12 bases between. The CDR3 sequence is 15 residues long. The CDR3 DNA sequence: TGTGCCAGCAGCTTAGCGTGGGGGCAAGGCTATGGCTACACCTTC. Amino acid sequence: CASSLAWGQGYGYTF.

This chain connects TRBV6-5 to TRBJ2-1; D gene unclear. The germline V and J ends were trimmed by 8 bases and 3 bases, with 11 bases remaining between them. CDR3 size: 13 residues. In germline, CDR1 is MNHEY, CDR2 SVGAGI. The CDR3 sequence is CASRNGIYNEQFF. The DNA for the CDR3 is TGTGCCAGCCGGAACGGCATCTACAATGAGCAGTTCTTC.

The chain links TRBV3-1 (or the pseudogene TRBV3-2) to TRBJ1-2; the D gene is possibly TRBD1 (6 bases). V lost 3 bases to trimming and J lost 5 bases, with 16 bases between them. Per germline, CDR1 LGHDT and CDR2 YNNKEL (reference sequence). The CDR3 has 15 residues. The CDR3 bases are TGTGCCAGCAGCCATACGTTAGGGGGATTATATGGCTACACCTTC. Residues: CASSHTLGGLYGYTF.

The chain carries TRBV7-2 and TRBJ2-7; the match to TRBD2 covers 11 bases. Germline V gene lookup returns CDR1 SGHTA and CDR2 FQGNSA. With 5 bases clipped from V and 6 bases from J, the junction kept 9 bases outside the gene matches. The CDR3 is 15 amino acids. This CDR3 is CASSKASGRTGEQYF. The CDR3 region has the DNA TGTGCCAGCAGCAAAGCTAGCGGGAGGACCGGCGAGCAGTACTTC.

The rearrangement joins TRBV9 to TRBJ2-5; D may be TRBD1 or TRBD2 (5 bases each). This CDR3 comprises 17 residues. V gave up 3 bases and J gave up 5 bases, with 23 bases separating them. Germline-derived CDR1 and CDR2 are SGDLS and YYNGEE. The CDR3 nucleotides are TGTGCCAGCAGCGCCGGACACGCTAATCTAGTAGCGGAGACCCAGTACTTC. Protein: CASSAGHANLVAETQYF.

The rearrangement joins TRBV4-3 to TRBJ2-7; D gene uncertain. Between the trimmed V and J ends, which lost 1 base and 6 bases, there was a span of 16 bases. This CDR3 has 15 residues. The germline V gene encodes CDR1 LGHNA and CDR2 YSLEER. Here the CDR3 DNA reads TGCGCCAGCAGCCAAGGGGTTTCTACCCGGATCGAGCAGTACTTC. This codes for CASSQGVSTRIEQYF.

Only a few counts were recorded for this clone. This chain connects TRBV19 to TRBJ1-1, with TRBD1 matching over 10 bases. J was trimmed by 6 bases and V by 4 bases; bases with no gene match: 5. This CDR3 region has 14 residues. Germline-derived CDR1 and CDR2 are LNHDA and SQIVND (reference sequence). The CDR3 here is CASSNRQGAAEAFF. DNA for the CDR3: TGTGCCAGTAGTAATAGACAGGGGGCGGCTGAAGCTTTCTTT.

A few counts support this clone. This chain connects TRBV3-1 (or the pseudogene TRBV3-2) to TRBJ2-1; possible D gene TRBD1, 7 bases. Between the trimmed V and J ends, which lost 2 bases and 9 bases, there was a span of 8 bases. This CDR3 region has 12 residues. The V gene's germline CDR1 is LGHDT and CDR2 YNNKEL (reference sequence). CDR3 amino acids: CASSQQGGEQFF. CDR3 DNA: TGTGCCAGCAGCCAACAGGGGGGTGAGCAGTTCTTC.

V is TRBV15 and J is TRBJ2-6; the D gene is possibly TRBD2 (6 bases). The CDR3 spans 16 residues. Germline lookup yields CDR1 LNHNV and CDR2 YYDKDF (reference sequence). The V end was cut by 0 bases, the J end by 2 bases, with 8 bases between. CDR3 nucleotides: TGTGCCACCAGCAGAGATAGGACTACTGGGGCCAACGTCCTGACTTTC. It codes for CATSRDRTTGANVLTF.

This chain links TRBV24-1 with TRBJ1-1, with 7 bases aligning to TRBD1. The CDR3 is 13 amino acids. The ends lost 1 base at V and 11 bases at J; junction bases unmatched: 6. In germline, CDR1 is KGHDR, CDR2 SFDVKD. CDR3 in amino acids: CATSDFAGGFAFF. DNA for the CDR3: TGTGCCACCAGTGATTTCGCAGGGGGTTTTGCTTTCTTT.

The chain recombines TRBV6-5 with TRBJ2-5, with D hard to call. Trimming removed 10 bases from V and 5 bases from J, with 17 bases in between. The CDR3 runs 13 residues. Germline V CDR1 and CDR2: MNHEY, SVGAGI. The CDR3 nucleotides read TGTGCCACCGTCCCCGGATATGGGGAGACCCAGTACTTC. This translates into CATVPGYGETQYF.

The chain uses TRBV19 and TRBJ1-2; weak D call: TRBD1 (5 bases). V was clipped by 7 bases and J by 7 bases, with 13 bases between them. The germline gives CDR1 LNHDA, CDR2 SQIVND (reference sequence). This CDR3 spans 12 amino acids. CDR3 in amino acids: CASTTGPSGYTF. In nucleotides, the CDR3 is TGTGCCAGTACTACGGGGCCCTCTGGCTACACCTTC.

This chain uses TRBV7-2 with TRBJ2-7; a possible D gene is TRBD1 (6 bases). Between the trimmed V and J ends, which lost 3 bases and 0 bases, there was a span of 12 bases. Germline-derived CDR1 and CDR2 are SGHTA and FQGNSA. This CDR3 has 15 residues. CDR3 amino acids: CASSLGHSSSYEQYF. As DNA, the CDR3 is TGTGCCAGCAGCTTGGGACATTCGAGCTCCTACGAGCAGTACTTC.

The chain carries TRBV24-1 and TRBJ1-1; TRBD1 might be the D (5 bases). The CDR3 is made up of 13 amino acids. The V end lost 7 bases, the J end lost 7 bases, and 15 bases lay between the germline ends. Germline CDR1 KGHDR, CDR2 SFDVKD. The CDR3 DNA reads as TGTGCCACCAGCGCCTCCGGGACGTATGAAGCTTTCTTT. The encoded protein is CATSASGTYEAFF.